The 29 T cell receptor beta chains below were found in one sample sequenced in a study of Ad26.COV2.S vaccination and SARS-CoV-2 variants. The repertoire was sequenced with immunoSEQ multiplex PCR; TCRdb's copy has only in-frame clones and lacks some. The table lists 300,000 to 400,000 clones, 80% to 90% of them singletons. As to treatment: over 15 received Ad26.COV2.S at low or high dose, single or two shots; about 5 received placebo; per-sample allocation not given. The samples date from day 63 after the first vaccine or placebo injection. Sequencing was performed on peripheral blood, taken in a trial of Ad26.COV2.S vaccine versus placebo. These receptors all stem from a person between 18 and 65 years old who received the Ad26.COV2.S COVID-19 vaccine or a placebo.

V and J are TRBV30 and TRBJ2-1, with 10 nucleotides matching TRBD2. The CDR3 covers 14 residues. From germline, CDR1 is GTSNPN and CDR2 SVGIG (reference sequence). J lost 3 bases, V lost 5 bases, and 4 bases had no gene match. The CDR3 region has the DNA TGTGCCTGGGCCACTAGCGGGGTCTACAATGAGCAGTTCTTC. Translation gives CAWATSGVYNEQFF.

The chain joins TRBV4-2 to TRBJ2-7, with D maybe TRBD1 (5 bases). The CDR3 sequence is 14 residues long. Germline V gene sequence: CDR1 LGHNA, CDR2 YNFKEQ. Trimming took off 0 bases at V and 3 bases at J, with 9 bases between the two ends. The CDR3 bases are TGTGCCAGCAGCCAAGACCTAGACAGCTACGAGCAGTACTTC. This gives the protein CASSQDLDSYEQYF.

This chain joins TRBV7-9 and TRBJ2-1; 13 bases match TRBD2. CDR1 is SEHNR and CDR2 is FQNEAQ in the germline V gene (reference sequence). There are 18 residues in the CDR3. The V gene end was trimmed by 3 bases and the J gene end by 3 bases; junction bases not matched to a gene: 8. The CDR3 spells CASSFRLAGGPNYNEQFF. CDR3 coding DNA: TGTGCCAGCAGCTTCCGACTAGCGGGAGGTCCGAACTACAATGAGCAGTTCTTC. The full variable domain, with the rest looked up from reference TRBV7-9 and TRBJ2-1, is DTGVSQNPRHKITKRGQNVTFRCDPISEHNRLYWYRQTLGQGPEFLTYFQNEAQLEKSRLLSDRFSAERPKGSFSTLEIQRTEQGDSAMYLCASSFRLAGGPNYNEQFFGPGTRLTVL.

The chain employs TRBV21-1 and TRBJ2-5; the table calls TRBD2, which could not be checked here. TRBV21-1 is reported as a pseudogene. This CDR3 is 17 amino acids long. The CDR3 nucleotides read TGTGCCAGCAGCAAAAAGGCGAGCGGGGGGGCCCAAGAGACCCAGTACTTC. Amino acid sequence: CASSKKASGGAQETQYF.

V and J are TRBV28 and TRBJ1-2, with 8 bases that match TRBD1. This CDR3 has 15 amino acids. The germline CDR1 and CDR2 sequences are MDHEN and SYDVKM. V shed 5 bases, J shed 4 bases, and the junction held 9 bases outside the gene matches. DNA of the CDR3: TGTGCCAGCAGTCCAGGGGGCGCGGTACCCTATGGCTACACCTTC. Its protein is CASSPGGAVPYGYTF.

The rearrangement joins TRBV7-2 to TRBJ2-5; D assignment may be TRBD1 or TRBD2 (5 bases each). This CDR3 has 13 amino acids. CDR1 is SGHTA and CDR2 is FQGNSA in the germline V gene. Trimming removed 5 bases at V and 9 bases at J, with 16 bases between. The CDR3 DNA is TGTGCCAGCAGCCGGGGACGACGGGGATCCCAGTACTTC. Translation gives CASSRGRRGSQYF.

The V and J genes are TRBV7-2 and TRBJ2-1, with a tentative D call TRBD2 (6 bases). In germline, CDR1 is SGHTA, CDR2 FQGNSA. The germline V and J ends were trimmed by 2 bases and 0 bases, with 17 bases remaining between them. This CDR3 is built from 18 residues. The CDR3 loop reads CASSLWGTGESSYNEQFF. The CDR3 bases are TGTGCCAGCAGCTTATGGGGGACGGGAGAGAGCTCCTACAATGAGCAGTTCTTC.

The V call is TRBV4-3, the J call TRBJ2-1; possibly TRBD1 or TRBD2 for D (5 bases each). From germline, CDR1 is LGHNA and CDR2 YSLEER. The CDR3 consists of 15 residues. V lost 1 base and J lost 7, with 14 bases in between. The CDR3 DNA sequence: TGCGCCAGCAGCCAAGGCTCGGGGCCGGCGAATGAGCAGTTCTTC. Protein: CASSQGSGPANEQFF.

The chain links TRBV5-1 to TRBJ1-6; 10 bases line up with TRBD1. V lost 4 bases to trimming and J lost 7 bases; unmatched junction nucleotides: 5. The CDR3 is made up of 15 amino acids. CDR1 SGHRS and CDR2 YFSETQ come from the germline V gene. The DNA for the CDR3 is TGCGCCAGCAGCCCAAGGACAGGGGGGAATTCACCCCTCCACTTT. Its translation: CASSPRTGGNSPLHF. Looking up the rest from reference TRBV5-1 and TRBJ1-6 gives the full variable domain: KAGVTQTPRYLIKTRGQQVTLSCSPISGHRSVSWYQQTPGQGLQFLFEYFSETQRNKGNFPGRFSGRQFSNSRSEMNVSTLELGDSALYLCASSPRTGGNSPLHFGNGTRLTVT.

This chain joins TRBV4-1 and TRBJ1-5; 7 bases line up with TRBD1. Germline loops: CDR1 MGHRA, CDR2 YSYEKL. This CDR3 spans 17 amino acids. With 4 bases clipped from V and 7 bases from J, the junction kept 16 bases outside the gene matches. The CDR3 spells CASSPRGLVGGGQPQHF. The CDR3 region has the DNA TGCGCCAGCAGCCCCCGGGGTTTGGTAGGGGGCGGGCAGCCCCAGCATTTT.

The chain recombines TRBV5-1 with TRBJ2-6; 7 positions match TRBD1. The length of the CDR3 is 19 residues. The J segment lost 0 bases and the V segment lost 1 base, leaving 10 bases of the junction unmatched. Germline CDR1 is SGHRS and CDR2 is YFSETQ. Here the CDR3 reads CASSLFSGQASSGANVLTF. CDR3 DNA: TGCGCCAGCAGCTTGTTTTCTGGACAGGCCTCCTCTGGGGCCAACGTCCTGACTTTC.

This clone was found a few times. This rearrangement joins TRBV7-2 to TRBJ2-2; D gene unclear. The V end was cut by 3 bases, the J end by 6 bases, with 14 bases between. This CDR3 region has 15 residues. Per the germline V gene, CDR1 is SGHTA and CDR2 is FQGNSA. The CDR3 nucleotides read TGTGCCAGCAGCTTGAACCTAGGTTTGGCCGGGGAGCTGTTTTTT. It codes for CASSLNLGLAGELFF.

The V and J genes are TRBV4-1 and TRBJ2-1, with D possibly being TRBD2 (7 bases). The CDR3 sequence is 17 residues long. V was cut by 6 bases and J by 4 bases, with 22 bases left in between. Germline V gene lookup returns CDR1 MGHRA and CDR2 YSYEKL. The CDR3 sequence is CASSPLGEGVVYNEQFF. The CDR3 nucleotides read TGCGCCAGCAGTCCATTGGGGGAGGGGGTGGTATACAATGAGCAGTTCTTC.

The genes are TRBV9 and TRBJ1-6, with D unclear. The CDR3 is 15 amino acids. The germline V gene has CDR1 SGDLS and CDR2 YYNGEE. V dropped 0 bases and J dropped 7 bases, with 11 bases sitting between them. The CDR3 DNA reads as TGTGCCAGCAGCGTAGACCGGGTTGGGAATTCACCCCTCCACTTT. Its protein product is CASSVDRVGNSPLHF.

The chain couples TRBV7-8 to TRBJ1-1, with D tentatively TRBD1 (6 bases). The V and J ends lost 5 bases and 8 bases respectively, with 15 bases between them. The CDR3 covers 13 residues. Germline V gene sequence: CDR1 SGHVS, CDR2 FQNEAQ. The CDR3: CASSISVGTEAFF. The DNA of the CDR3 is TGTGCCAGCAGCATTTCCGTTGGGACAGAAGCTTTCTTT.

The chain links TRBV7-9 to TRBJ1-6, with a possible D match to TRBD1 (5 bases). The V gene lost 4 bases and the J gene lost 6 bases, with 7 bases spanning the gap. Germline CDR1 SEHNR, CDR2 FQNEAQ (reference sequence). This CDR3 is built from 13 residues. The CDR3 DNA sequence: TGTGCCAGCAGCTGGGGGAGTAATTCACCCCTCCACTTT. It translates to CASSWGSNSPLHF.

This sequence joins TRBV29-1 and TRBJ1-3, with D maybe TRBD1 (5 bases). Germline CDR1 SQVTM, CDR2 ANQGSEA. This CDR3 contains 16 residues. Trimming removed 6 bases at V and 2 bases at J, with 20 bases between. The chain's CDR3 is CSVTQGWGLAGNTIYF. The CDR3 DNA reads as TGCAGCGTCACGCAGGGATGGGGACTCGCTGGAAACACCATATATTTT. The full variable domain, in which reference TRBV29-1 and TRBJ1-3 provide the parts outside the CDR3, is SAVISQKPSRDICQRGTSLTIQCQVDSQVTMMFWYRQQPGQSLTLIATANQGSEATYESGFVIDKFPISRPNLTFSTLTVSNMSPEDSSIYLCSVTQGWGLAGNTIYFGEGSWLTVV.

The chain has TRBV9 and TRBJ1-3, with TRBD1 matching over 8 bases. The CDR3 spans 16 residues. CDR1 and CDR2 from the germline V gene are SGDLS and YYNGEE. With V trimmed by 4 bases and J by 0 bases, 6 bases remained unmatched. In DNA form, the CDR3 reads TGTGCCAGCAGCACATCGACAGGGGTCTCTGGAAACACCATATATTTT. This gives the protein CASSTSTGVSGNTIYF.

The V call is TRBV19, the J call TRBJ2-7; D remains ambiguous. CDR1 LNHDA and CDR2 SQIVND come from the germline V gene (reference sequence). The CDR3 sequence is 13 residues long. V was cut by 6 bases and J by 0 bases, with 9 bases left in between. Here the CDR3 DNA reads TGTGCCAGTAGCGGCGCGGCCTCCTACGAGCAGTACTTC. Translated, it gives CASSGAASYEQYF.

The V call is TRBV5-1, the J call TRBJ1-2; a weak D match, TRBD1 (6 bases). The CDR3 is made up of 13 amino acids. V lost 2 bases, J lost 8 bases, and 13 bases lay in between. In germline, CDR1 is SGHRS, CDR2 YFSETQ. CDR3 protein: CASSLDSGGGYTF. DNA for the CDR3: TGCGCCAGCAGCTTAGACAGCGGGGGCGGCTACACCTTC.

CDR3 in amino acids: CASSPTYDRGFNSPLHF. The CDR3 DNA sequence: TGTGCCAGCAGCCCAACTTACGACAGGGGGTTTAATTCACCCCTCCACTTT. The chain links TRBV7-2 to TRBJ1-6; 9 bases are a match to TRBD1. The CDR3 extends over 17 amino acids. J was trimmed by 6 bases and V by 5 bases; bases with no gene match: 11. The germline V gene has CDR1 SGHTA and CDR2 FQGNSA.

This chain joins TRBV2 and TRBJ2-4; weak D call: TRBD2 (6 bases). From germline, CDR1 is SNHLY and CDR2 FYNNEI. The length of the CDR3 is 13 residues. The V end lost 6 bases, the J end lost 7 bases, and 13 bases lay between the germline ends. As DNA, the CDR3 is TGTGCCAGCAGGCGGGGATTGAGGAACATTCAGTACTTC. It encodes CASRRGLRNIQYF.

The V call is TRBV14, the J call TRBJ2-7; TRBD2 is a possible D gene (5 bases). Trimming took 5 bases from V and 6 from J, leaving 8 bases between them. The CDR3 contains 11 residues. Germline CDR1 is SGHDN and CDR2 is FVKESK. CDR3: CASSAGGEQYF. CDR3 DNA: TGTGCCAGCAGCGCCGGAGGCGAGCAGTACTTC.

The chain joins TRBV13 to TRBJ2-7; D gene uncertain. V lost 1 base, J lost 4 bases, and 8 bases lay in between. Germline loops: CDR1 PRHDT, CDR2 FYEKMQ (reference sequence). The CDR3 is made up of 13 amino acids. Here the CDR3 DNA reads TGTGCCAGCAGCTTAGATCCCAAGTACGAGCAGTACTTC. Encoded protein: CASSLDPKYEQYF. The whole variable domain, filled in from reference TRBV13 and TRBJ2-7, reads AAGVIQSPRHLIKEKRETATLKCYPIPRHDTVYWYQQGPGQDPQFLISFYEKMQSDKGSIPDRFSAQQFSDYHSELNMSSLELGDSALYFCASSLDPKYEQYFGPGTRLTVT.

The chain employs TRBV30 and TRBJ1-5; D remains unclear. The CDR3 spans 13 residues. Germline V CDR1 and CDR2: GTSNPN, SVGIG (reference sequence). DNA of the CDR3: TGTGCAGGTAGTGCCGATATTAATCAGCCCCAGCATTTT. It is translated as CAGSADINQPQHF. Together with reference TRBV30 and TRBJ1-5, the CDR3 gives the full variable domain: SQTIHQWPATLVQPVGSPLSLECTVEGTSNPNLYWYRQAAGRGLQLLFYSVGIGQISSEVPQNLSASRPQDRQFILSSKKLLLSDSGFYLCAGSADINQPQHFGDGTRLSIL.

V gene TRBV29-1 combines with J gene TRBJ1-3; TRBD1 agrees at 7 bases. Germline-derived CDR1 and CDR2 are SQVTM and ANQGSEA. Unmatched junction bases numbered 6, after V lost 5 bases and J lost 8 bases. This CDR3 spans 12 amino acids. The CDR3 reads CSVWQGEDTIYF. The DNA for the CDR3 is TGCAGCGTTTGGCAGGGGGAGGACACCATATATTTT.

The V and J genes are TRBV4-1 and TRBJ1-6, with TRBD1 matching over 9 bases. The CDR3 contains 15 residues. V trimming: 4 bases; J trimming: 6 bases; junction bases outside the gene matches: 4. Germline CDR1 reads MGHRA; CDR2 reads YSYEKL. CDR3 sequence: CASSPRQGGNSPLHF. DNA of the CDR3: TGCGCCAGCAGCCCCCGACAGGGGGGTAATTCACCCCTCCACTTT.

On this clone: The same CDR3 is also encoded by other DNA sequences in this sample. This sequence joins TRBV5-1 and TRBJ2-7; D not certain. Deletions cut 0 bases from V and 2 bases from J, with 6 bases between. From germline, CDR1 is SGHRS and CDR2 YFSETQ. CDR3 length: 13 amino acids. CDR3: CASSLGGTYEQYF. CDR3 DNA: TGCGCCAGCAGCTTGGGCGGCACCTACGAGCAGTACTTC.

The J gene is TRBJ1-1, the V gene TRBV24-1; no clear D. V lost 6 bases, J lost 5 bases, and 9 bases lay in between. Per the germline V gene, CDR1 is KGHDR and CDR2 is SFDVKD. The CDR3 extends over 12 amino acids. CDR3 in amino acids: CATSTLGTEAFF. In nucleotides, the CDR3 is TGTGCCACCAGTACGCTGGGGACTGAAGCTTTCTTT.